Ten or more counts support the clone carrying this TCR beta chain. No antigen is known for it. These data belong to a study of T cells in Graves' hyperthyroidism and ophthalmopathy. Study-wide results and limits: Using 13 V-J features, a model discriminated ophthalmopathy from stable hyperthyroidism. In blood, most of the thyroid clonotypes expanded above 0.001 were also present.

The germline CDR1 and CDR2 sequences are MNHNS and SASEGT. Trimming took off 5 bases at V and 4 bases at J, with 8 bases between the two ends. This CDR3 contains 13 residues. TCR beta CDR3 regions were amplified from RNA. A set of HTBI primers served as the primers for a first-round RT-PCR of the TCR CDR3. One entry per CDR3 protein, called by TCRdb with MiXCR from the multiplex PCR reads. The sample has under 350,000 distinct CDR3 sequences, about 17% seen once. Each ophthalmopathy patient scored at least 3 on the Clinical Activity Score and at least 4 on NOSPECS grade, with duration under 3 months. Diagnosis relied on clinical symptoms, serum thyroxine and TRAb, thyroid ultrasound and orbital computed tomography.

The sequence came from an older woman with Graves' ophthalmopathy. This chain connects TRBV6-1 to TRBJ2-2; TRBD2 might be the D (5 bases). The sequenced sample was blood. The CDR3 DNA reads TGTGCCAGCAGTCAGGACTTCACCGGGGAGCTGTTTTTT. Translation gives CASSQDFTGELFF.